This TCR beta chain was retrieved from a study of identifying expanded T cells in peripheral blood. Study findings and constraints: Clone count variance between approximately 2-week samples rose with total template count.

This clone turned up a few times. Its antigen is not known. Assay used: immunoSEQ multiplex PCR; TCRdb lists only in-frame clones, some missing. The data show around 100,000 clones, around 90% seen once. Healthy donors had no documented immune events, such as infections, while sampled. V was cut by 3 bases and J by 0 bases, with 12 bases left in between. The CDR3 is 15 amino acids. Germline V CDR1 and CDR2: SGHTA, FQGTGA. The material sequenced was blood. V and J are TRBV7-3 and TRBJ2-7, with D possibly TRBD2 on 7 matching bases. The clonotype originates from a person aged 18 to 75 in good health. The CDR3 bases are TGTGCCAGCAGCTTGGTGGCGGGGGCCTCCTACGAGCAGTACTTC. Encoded protein: CASSLVAGASYEQYF.